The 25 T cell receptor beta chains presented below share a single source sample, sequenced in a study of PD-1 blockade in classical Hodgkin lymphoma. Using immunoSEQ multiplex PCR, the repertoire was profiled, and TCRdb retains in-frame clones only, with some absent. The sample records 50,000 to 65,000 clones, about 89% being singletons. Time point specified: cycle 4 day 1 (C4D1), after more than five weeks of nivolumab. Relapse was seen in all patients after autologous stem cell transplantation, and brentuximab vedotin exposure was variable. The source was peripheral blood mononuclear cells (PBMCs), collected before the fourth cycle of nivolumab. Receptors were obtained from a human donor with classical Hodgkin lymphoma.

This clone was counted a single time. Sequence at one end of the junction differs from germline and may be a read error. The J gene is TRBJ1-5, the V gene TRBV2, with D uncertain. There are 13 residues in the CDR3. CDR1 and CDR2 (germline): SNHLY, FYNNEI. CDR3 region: CASREVPRQPQHF. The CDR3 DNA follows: TGTGCCAGCAGGGAAGTCCCCCGTCAGCCCCAGCATTTT.

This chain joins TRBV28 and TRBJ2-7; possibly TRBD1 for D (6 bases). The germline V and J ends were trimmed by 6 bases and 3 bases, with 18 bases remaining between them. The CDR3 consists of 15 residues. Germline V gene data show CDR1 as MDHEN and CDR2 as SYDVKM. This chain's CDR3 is CASRLPGTLGYEQYF. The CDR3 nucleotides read TGTGCCAGCAGGCTTCCCGGGACACTGGGCTACGAGCAGTACTTC.

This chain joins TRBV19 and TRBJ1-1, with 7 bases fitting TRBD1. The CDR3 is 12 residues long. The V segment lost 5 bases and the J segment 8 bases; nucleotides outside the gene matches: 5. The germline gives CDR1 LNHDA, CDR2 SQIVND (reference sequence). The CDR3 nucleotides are TGTGCCAGTAGTTTTACAGGGGACGAAGCTTTCTTT. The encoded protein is CASSFTGDEAFF.

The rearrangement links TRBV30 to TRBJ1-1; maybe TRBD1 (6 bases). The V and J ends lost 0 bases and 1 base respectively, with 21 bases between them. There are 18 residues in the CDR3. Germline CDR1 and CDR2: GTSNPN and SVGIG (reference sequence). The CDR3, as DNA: TGTGCCTGGAGTGTAAATAGGGTCAGGACAGCCGAGAACACTGAAGCTTTCTTT. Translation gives CAWSVNRVRTAENTEAFF.

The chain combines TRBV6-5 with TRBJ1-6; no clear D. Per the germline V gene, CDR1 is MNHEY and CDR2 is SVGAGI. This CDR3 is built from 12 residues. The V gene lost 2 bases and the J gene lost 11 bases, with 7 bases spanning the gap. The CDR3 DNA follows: TGTGCCAGCAGTTACCTGTTTGCACCCCTCCACTTT. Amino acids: CASSYLFAPLHF.

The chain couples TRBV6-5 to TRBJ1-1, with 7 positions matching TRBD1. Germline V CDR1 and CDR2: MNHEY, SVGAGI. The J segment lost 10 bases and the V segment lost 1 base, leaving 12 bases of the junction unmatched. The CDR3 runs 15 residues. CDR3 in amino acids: CASSYLGQSTLGAFF. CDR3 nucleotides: TGTGCCAGCAGTTACTTGGGACAGTCGACCCTCGGAGCTTTCTTT.

The CDR3 DNA is TGCGCCAGCAGTGGTGGGTCACAGGGGCTCATGAACACTGAAGCTTTCTTT. This translates into CASSGGSQGLMNTEAFF. The chain employs TRBV10-2 and TRBJ1-1; TRBD1 agrees at 7 bases. This CDR3 has 17 amino acids. The junction had 11 bases not matched to a gene; V was cut back by 4 bases and J by 0 bases. Germline V gives CDR1 WSHSY, CDR2 SAAADI.

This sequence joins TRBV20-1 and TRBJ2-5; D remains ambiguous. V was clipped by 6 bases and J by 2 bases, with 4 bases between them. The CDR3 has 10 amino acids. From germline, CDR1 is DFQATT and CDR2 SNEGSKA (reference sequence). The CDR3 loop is CSAAQETQYF. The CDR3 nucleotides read TGCAGTGCGGCACAAGAGACCCAGTACTTC.

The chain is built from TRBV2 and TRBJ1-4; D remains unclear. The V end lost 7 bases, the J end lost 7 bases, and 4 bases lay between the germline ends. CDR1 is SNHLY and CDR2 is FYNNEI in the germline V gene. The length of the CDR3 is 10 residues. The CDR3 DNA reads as TGTGCCAGCAAGACTGAAAAACTGTTTTTT. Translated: CASKTEKLFF.

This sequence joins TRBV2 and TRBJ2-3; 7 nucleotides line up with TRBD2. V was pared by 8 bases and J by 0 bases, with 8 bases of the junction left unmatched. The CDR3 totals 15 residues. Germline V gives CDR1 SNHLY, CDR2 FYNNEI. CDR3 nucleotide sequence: TGTGCCAGCCCACCTGAGCGGGGAAGCACAGATACGCAGTATTTT. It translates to CASPPERGSTDTQYF.

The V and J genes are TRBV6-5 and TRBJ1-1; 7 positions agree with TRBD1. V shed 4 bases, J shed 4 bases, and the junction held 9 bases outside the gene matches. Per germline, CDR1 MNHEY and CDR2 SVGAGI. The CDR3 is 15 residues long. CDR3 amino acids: CASSFTGAGGTEAFF. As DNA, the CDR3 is TGTGCCAGCAGTTTTACTGGGGCAGGGGGCACTGAAGCTTTCTTT.

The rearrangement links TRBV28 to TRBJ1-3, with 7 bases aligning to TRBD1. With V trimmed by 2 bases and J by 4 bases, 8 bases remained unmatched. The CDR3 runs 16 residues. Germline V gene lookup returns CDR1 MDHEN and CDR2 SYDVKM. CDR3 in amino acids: CASSLGQGVGGNTIYF. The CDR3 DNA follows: TGTGCCAGCAGTTTAGGGCAGGGGGTAGGGGGAAACACCATATATTTT.

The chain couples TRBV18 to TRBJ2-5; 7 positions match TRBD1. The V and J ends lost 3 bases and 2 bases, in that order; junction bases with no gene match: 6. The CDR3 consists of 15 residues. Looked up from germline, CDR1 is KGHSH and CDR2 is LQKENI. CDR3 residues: CASSPPGTEQETQYF. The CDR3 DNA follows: TGTGCCAGCTCACCTCCCGGGACAGAACAAGAGACCCAGTACTTC.

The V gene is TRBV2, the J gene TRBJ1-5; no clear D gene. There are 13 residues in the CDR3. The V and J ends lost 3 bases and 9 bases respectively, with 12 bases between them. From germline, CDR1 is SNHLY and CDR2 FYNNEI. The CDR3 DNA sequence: TGTGCCAGCAGTGACGAGGATTCCCGGCCCCAGCATTTT. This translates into CASSDEDSRPQHF.

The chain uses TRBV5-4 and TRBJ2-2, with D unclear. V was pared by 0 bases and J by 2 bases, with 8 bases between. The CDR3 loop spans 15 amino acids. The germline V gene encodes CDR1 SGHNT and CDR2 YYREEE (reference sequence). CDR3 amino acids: CASSLEKGNTGELFF. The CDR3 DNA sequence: TGTGCCAGCAGCTTGGAGAAGGGAAACACCGGGGAGCTGTTTTTT.

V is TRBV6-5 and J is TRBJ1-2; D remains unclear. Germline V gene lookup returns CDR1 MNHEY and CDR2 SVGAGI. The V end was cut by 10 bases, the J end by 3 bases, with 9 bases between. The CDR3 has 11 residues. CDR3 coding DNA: TGTGCCACCGGGAACGACTATGGCTACACCTTC. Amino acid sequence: CATGNDYGYTF.

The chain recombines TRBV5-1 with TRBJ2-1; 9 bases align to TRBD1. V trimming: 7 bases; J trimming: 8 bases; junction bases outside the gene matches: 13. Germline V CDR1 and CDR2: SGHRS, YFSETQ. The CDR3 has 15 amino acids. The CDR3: CASLEQGASFDEQFF. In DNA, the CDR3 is TGCGCCAGCCTGGAACAGGGGGCCTCCTTCGATGAGCAGTTCTTC.

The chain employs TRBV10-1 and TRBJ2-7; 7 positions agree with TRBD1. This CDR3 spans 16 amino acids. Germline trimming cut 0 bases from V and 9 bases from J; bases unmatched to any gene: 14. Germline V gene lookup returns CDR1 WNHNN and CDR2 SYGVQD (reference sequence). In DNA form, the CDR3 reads TGCGCCAGCAGTGAGTCGATGCAGACAGGGCCCACCGGGCAGTACTTC. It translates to CASSESMQTGPTGQYF.

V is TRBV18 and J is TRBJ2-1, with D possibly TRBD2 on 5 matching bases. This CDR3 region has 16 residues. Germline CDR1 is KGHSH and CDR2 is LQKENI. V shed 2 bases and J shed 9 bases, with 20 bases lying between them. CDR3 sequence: CASSPEQALPGSEQFF. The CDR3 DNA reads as TGTGCCAGCTCACCAGAGCAAGCACTACCGGGGAGTGAGCAGTTCTTC.

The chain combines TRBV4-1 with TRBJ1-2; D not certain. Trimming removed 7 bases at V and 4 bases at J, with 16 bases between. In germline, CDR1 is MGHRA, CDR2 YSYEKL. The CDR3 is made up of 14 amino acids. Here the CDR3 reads CASTPKARLYGYTF. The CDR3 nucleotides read TGCGCCAGCACCCCAAAGGCACGGCTCTATGGCTACACCTTC.

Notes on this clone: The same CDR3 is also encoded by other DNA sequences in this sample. The CDR3 DNA is TGTGCCAGCACTATCACAGGGGCCACTGGGGAGCTGTTTTTT. Protein sequence: CASTITGATGELFF. V usage is TRBV6-5 and J usage is TRBJ2-2, with 7 bases fitting TRBD1. The CDR3 contains 14 residues. Germline CDR1 reads MNHEY; CDR2 reads SVGAGI. Trimming removed 7 bases from V and 8 bases from J; junction bases left unmatched: 10.

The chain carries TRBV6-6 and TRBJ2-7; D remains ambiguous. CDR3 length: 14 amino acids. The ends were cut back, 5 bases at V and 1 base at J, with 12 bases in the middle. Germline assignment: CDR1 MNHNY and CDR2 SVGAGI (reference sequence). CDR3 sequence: CASSQTSPSYEQYF. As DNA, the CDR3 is TGTGCCAGCAGTCAAACCTCTCCTTCCTACGAGCAGTACTTC.

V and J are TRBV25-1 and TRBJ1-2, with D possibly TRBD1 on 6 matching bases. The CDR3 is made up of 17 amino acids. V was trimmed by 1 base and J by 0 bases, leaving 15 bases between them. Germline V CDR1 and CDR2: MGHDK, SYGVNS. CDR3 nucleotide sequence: TGTGCCAGCAGTGAATGGGGACACGCGCTAGCTAACTATGGCTACACCTTC. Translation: CASSEWGHALANYGYTF.

The CDR3 region is CASSPTSRGSGYTF. The CDR3 DNA follows: TGTGCCAGCAGCCCCACCTCCCGGGGTAGTGGCTACACCTTC. V gene TRBV14 combines with J gene TRBJ1-2; D remains ambiguous. Trimming took 4 bases from V and 7 from J, leaving 16 bases between them. This CDR3 is 14 amino acids long. Germline CDR1 and CDR2: SGHDN and FVKESK. The variable domain in full, completed from reference TRBV14 and TRBJ1-2, reads EAGVTQFPSHSVIEKGQTVTLRCDPISGHDNLYWYRRVMGKEIKFLLHFVKESKQDESGMPNNRFLAERTGGTYSTLKVQPAELEDSGVYFCASSPTSRGSGYTFGSGTRLTVV.

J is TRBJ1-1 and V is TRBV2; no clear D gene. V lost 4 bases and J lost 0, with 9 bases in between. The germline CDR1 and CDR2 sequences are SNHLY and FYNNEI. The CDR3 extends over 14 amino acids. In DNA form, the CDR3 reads TGTGCCAGCAGTGCCGACGGATTGAACACTGAAGCTTTCTTT. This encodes CASSADGLNTEAFF.